The rows below give T cell receptor beta chains drawn from one sample of a study of cytomegalovirus exposure and HLA in healthy donors. Here immunoSEQ multiplex PCR was the method, and the copy in TCRdb shows in-frame clones only, minus some. In the table there are around 100,000 clones, approximately 76% of which are singletons. Sequencing was carried out using PBMCs. These receptors all stem from a woman between 18 and 30 years old in good health and CMV-seropositive. The CDR3 runs from the conserved cysteine through the conserved F or W. Each record gives: D gene, V gene, clone size, J gene, CDR3 DNA, CDR3 protein. D genes are given only for firm matches. Where a row states a size, it is once, few, many or the class of an expanded clone; other rows omit it.

d_gene: TRBD2
v_gene: TRBV29-1
abundance: .
j_gene: TRBJ2-5
CDR3nt: TGCAGCGTTGTGTCCGGACTAGCGGGAACTGGGGAGACCCAGTACTTC
CDR3aa: CSVVSGLAGTGETQYF

d_gene: .
v_gene: TRBV30
abundance: .
j_gene: TRBJ2-3
CDR3nt: TGTGCCTGGAGTGAGGCTGCGGACAACACAGATACGCAGTATTTT
CDR3aa: CAWSEAADNTDTQYF

d_gene: TRBD1
v_gene: TRBV5-4
abundance: .
j_gene: TRBJ2-5
CDR3nt: TGTGCCAGCAGCCTTCAGGGGGCTGTGACCCAGTACTTC
CDR3aa: CASSLQGAVTQYF

d_gene: .
v_gene: TRBV19
abundance: few
j_gene: TRBJ1-3
CDR3nt: TGTGCCAGTAGTATAGGCGGCTCTGGAAACACCATATATTTT
CDR3aa: CASSIGGSGNTIYF

d_gene: .
v_gene: TRBV5-6
abundance: .
j_gene: TRBJ1-2
CDR3nt: TGTGCCAGCAGCCCTCCCCGGGGGTCGTATGGCTACACCTTC
CDR3aa: CASSPPRGSYGYTF

d_gene: .
v_gene: TRBV12-5
abundance: once
j_gene: TRBJ2-1
CDR3nt: TGTGCTAGTGGTTCCCCCCTGAGCCCTTGGAATGAGCAGTTCTTC
CDR3aa: CASGSPLSPWNEQFF

d_gene: .
v_gene: TRBV6-5
abundance: .
j_gene: TRBJ1-4
CDR3nt: TGTGCCAGCACCAGGACAGAAACTAATGAAAAACTGTTTTTT
CDR3aa: CASTRTETNEKLFF

d_gene: .
v_gene: TRBV15
abundance: once
j_gene: TRBJ2-7
CDR3nt: TGTGCCACCAGCAGGGGATTAGGACAGATGTCAACCTACGAGCAGTACTTC
CDR3aa: CATSRGLGQMSTYEQYF

d_gene: TRBD2
v_gene: TRBV6-4
abundance: .
j_gene: TRBJ2-3
CDR3nt: TGTGCCAGCAGTCCAATAGCGGGGTCCACAGATACGCAGTATTTT
CDR3aa: CASSPIAGSTDTQYF

d_gene: .
v_gene: TRBV7-9
abundance: .
j_gene: TRBJ2-7
CDR3nt: TGTGCCAGCAGGCGGGCAGAGAATTACGAGCAGTACTTC
CDR3aa: CASRRAENYEQYF

d_gene: .
v_gene: TRBV5-4
abundance: .
j_gene: TRBJ2-7
CDR3nt: TGTGCCAGCAGCTTTGGGCCCGCATTTTGGCAGTACTTC
CDR3aa: CASSFGPAFWQYF

d_gene: .
v_gene: TRBV20-1
abundance: few
j_gene: TRBJ2-1
CDR3nt: TGCAGTGCTAGTCCGGGGGATGAGCAGTTCTTC
CDR3aa: CSASPGDEQFF

d_gene: .
v_gene: TRBV10-3
abundance: .
j_gene: TRBJ1-2
CDR3nt: TGTGCCACCATCGACGGAGCTAACTATGGCTACACCTTC
CDR3aa: CATIDGANYGYTF

d_gene: TRBD1
v_gene: TRBV2
abundance: .
j_gene: TRBJ2-7
CDR3nt: TGTGCCAGCAGCGGGGGAGACAGGGGCAACGAGCAGTACTTC
CDR3aa: CASSGGDRGNEQYF

d_gene: TRBD1
v_gene: TRBV19
abundance: .
j_gene: TRBJ2-7
CDR3nt: TGTGCCAGTAGTACACAGGGGGTAGACGAGCAGTACTTC
CDR3aa: CASSTQGVDEQYF

d_gene: .
v_gene: TRBV18
abundance: .
j_gene: TRBJ1-6
CDR3nt: TGTGCCAGCTCACCGGGGGGGGATTCACCCCTCCACTTT
CDR3aa: CASSPGGDSPLHF

d_gene: .
v_gene: TRBV6-6
abundance: .
j_gene: TRBJ2-3
CDR3nt: TGTGCCAGCAGTTACTTTGCGGAAGATACGCAGTATTTT
CDR3aa: CASSYFAEDTQYF

d_gene: TRBD2
v_gene: TRBV7-3
abundance: few
j_gene: TRBJ2-3
CDR3nt: TGTGCCAGCAGCCCGGGGGGGGAGGGGCAGTATTTT
CDR3aa: CASSPGGEGQYF

d_gene: .
v_gene: TRBV6-5
abundance: few
j_gene: TRBJ1-3
CDR3nt: TGTGCCAGCAGTTACACAGGGTTGGCTGGAAACACCATATATTTT
CDR3aa: CASSYTGLAGNTIYF

d_gene: .
v_gene: TRBV5-1
abundance: once
j_gene: TRBJ2-3
CDR3nt: TGCGCCAGCAGCTTGTGGCAGACAGATACGCAGTATTTT
CDR3aa: CASSLWQTDTQYF

d_gene: TRBD2
v_gene: TRBV5-1
abundance: .
j_gene: TRBJ2-7
CDR3nt: TGCGCCAGTAGCGCCGGGACTAGCGGGAGGGCCGGTTGGGAGCAGTACTTC
CDR3aa: CASSAGTSGRAGWEQYF

d_gene: .
v_gene: TRBV2
abundance: .
j_gene: TRBJ2-5
CDR3nt: TGTGCCAGCAGTGAACTGGAGACCCAGTACTTC
CDR3aa: CASSELETQYF

d_gene: TRBD1
v_gene: TRBV19
abundance: .
j_gene: TRBJ2-7
CDR3nt: TGTGCCAGTAGTATAGTCGGGACAGGGTTCTACGAGCAGTACTTC
CDR3aa: CASSIVGTGFYEQYF

d_gene: TRBD1
v_gene: TRBV7-2
abundance: .
j_gene: TRBJ1-6
CDR3nt: TGTGCCAGCAGCTTTCGAGGGGGCCCAGATTCACCCCTCCACTTT
CDR3aa: CASSFRGGPDSPLHF

d_gene: .
v_gene: TRBV5-1
abundance: .
j_gene: TRBJ2-7
CDR3nt: TGCGCCAGCGCCCGCGGGCGCACCTCCTACGAGCAGTACTTC
CDR3aa: CASARGRTSYEQYF

d_gene: .
v_gene: TRBV27
abundance: .
j_gene: TRBJ2-7
CDR3nt: TGTGCCAGCAGTTTCGGGGTTCGAGGTGCCTCCTACGAGCAGTACTTC
CDR3aa: CASSFGVRGASYEQYF

d_gene: TRBD2
v_gene: TRBV25-1
abundance: .
j_gene: TRBJ2-1
CDR3nt: TGTGCCAGCAGTGAATGGGCTAGCGGGAGGCATGAGCAGTTCTTC
CDR3aa: CASSEWASGRHEQFF

d_gene: .
v_gene: TRBV29-1
abundance: .
j_gene: TRBJ2-1
CDR3nt: TGCAGCGTTGAATCCGGGACACTATACAATGAGCAGTTCTTC
CDR3aa: CSVESGTLYNEQFF

d_gene: TRBD1
v_gene: TRBV6-6
abundance: .
j_gene: TRBJ1-5
CDR3nt: TGTGCCAGCAGTCAACCGGGACAGGGGTCTGGCCAGCCCCAGCATTTT
CDR3aa: CASSQPGQGSGQPQHF

d_gene: .
v_gene: TRBV19
abundance: .
j_gene: TRBJ1-4
CDR3nt: TGTGCCAGTGCAGGGCCGGATGAAAAACTGTTTTTT
CDR3aa: CASAGPDEKLFF

d_gene: .
v_gene: TRBV30
abundance: .
j_gene: TRBJ1-2
CDR3nt: TGTGCCTGGAGTGCCGACATGGTCGGCTACACCTTC
CDR3aa: CAWSADMVGYTF

d_gene: TRBD1
v_gene: TRBV2
abundance: .
j_gene: TRBJ1-2
CDR3nt: TGTGCCAGCATCCCGGGACAGGGCTATGGCTACACCTTC
CDR3aa: CASIPGQGYGYTF

d_gene: .
v_gene: TRBV30
abundance: .
j_gene: TRBJ1-5
CDR3nt: TGTGCCTGGAGGGGCTCGGGGAATCAGCCCCAGCATTTT
CDR3aa: CAWRGSGNQPQHF

d_gene: .
v_gene: TRBV25-1
abundance: .
j_gene: TRBJ1-2
CDR3nt: TGTGCCAGCAGTGAACGACAGGTTGGCTACACCTTC
CDR3aa: CASSERQVGYTF

d_gene: TRBD2
v_gene: TRBV2
abundance: .
j_gene: TRBJ2-2
CDR3nt: TGTGCCAGCCGGGACTACCTGAACACCGGGGAGCTGTTTTTT
CDR3aa: CASRDYLNTGELFF

d_gene: TRBD2
v_gene: TRBV7-6
abundance: .
j_gene: TRBJ2-1
CDR3nt: TGTGCCAGCAGCTTGGCTAGCGGCTACAATGAGCAGTTCTTC
CDR3aa: CASSLASGYNEQFF

d_gene: .
v_gene: TRBV25-1
abundance: few
j_gene: TRBJ2-5
CDR3nt: TGTGCCAGCAGTGAAAGAGATAAGGGAGGAGGCAGGGAGACCCAGTACTTC
CDR3aa: CASSERDKGGGRETQYF

d_gene: .
v_gene: TRBV2
abundance: .
j_gene: TRBJ2-7
CDR3nt: TGTGCCAGCAGGGACACCAGGGATGGCTACGAGCAGTACTTC
CDR3aa: CASRDTRDGYEQYF

d_gene: TRBD1
v_gene: TRBV7-7
abundance: .
j_gene: TRBJ2-7
CDR3nt: TGTGCTAGCAGCTTCGGGACAGGGCCGTACGAGCAGTACTTC
CDR3aa: CASSFGTGPYEQYF

d_gene: .
v_gene: TRBV7-9
abundance: once
j_gene: TRBJ2-7
CDR3nt: TGTGCCAGCAGCCCCGTAGCGGTTTCCTACGAGCAGTACTTC
CDR3aa: CASSPVAVSYEQYF

d_gene: .
v_gene: TRBV11-1
abundance: .
j_gene: TRBJ2-7
CDR3nt: TGTGCCAGCAGCCCCTACAGGCCCGAGCAGTACTTC
CDR3aa: CASSPYRPEQYF

d_gene: TRBD1
v_gene: TRBV2
abundance: .
j_gene: TRBJ2-4
CDR3nt: TGTGCCAGCAGTGGCCGGACAGGGGAAAACATTCAGTACTTC
CDR3aa: CASSGRTGENIQYF

d_gene: TRBD2
v_gene: TRBV7-9
abundance: few
j_gene: TRBJ2-7
CDR3nt: TGTGCCAGCAGCTCCGGACTAGCGGCCTCCTACGAGCAGTACTTC
CDR3aa: CASSSGLAASYEQYF

d_gene: .
v_gene: TRBV7-3
abundance: .
j_gene: TRBJ1-2
CDR3nt: TGTGCCAGCAGCTTAAGCGCCGCCAATGCCGGGTTGGGTGGCTACACCTTC
CDR3aa: CASSLSAANAGLGGYTF

d_gene: .
v_gene: TRBV28
abundance: .
j_gene: TRBJ2-7
CDR3nt: TGTGCCAGCAGTTTCAGTGACGAGCAGTACTTC
CDR3aa: CASSFSDEQYF